Below, 21 T cell receptor beta chains from the same sample are listed, as sequenced in a study of blood T cell repertoires in COVID-19. Generated by immunoSEQ multiplex PCR, the TCRdb table keeps only in-frame clones and is missing some. Among over 300,000 clones listed, 70% to 90% were seen once. Sequenced sample: PBMCs or T cells enriched from blood (not recorded which). All receptors derive from a man aged 30 to 39 who had recovered from COVID-19.

The chain recombines TRBV7-2 with TRBJ1-3; D possibly corresponds to TRBD1 (6 bases). Trimming stripped 1 base from V and 2 bases from J, with 12 bases between. The V gene's germline CDR1 is SGHTA and CDR2 FQGNSA. There are 16 residues in the CDR3. CDR3 nucleotide sequence: TGTGCCAGCAGCTTAGTAGGAACAGGGACTGGAAACACCATATATTTT. Its translation: CASSLVGTGTGNTIYF.

V usage is TRBV2 and J usage is TRBJ2-2; the D is unclear. CDR3 length: 13 residues. Trimming removed 4 bases from V and 4 bases from J, with 7 bases in between. CDR1 and CDR2 (germline): SNHLY, FYNNEI. CDR3 nucleotide sequence: TGTGCCAGCAGTGGAGAACCCACCGGGGAGCTGTTTTTT. Translating gives CASSGEPTGELFF.

This rearrangement joins TRBV7-9 to TRBJ1-4; D uncertain. V was pared by 1 base and J by 8 bases, with 14 bases between. This CDR3 spans 15 amino acids. Germline V gene data show CDR1 as SEHNR and CDR2 as FQNEAQ (reference sequence). The chain's CDR3 is CASSLVRGLDEKLFF. CDR3 coding DNA: TGTGCCAGCAGCTTAGTTAGAGGGCTAGACGAAAAACTGTTTTTT. The full variable domain, in which reference TRBV7-9 and TRBJ1-4 provide the parts outside the CDR3, is DTGVSQNPRHKITKRGQNVTFRCDPISEHNRLYWYRQTLGQGPEFLTYFQNEAQLEKSRLLSDRFSAERPKGSFSTLEIQRTEQGDSAMYLCASSLVRGLDEKLFFGSGTQLSVL.

This chain connects TRBV5-6 to TRBJ2-1; 8 nucleotides line up with TRBD2. Germline V gene sequence: CDR1 SGHDT, CDR2 YYEEEE. Unmatched junction bases numbered 5, after V lost 0 bases and J lost 3 bases. The CDR3 totals 16 residues. For the CDR3, the DNA is TGTGCCAGCAGCTTGGGGGGGACTAGGGTCTACAATGAGCAGTTCTTC. Residues: CASSLGGTRVYNEQFF.

The V call is TRBV19, the J call TRBJ1-3; 7 bases match TRBD1. Germline loops: CDR1 LNHDA, CDR2 SQIVND (reference sequence). The CDR3 is made up of 16 amino acids. Trimming took 5 bases from V and 3 from J; bases not matched to a gene: 10. CDR3 in amino acids: CASSLHRDRYGNTIYF. The CDR3 DNA sequence: TGTGCCAGTAGTCTCCACCGGGACAGATATGGAAACACCATATATTTT.

V and J are TRBV5-6 and TRBJ1-5; 8 nucleotides agree with TRBD1. The CDR3 consists of 16 residues. The V gene's germline CDR1 is SGHDT and CDR2 YYEEEE. Trimming cost V 4 bases and J 2 bases; bases outside gene matches: 8. CDR3 sequence (DNA): TGTGCCAGCAGCCCTACAGGGGGAGGGGGCAATCAGCCCCAGCATTTT. This gives the protein CASSPTGGGGNQPQHF.

The chain uses TRBV5-1 and TRBJ1-4; D remains unclear. CDR3 size: 15 residues. CDR1 is SGHRS and CDR2 is YFSETQ in the germline V gene. V was cut by 4 bases and J by 0 bases, with 10 bases left in between. The CDR3 coding sequence is TGCGCCAGCAGCAGAGAACCCGCAACTAATGAAAAACTGTTTTTT. This sequence encodes CASSREPATNEKLFF. Using reference TRBV5-1 and TRBJ1-4 for the parts outside the CDR3, the full variable domain is KAGVTQTPRYLIKTRGQQVTLSCSPISGHRSVSWYQQTPGQGLQFLFEYFSETQRNKGNFPGRFSGRQFSNSRSEMNVSTLELGDSALYLCASSREPATNEKLFFGSGTQLSVL.

The chain uses TRBV7-9 and TRBJ2-7; TRBD1 is a possible D gene (5 bases). The CDR3 consists of 14 residues. V was shortened by 4 bases and J by 4 bases, with 14 bases between the two germline ends. In germline, CDR1 is SEHNR, CDR2 FQNEAQ (reference sequence). This CDR3 is CASSSLGADYEQYF. CDR3 nucleotide sequence: TGTGCCAGCAGCTCCTTAGGGGCAGATTACGAGCAGTACTTC.

The genes are TRBV12-3 or TRBV12-4 and TRBJ1-2; no reliable D call. Deletions cut 2 bases from V and 4 bases from J, with 8 bases between. CDR3 size: 13 residues. This CDR3 reads CASSLTGIYGYTF. The CDR3 region has the DNA TGTGCCAGCAGTTTAACGGGGATCTATGGCTACACCTTC.

CDR3 nucleotides: TGTGCCAGCAGCCCTTCGGGACTCCGCTCCTACGAGCAGTACTTC. It translates to CASSPSGLRSYEQYF. This chain joins TRBV9 and TRBJ2-7; TRBD2 is a possible D gene (6 bases). Germline V gene lookup returns CDR1 SGDLS and CDR2 YYNGEE. The CDR3 sequence is 15 residues long. The V and J ends lost 4 bases and 0 bases respectively, with 14 bases between them. Full variable domain (remainder filled in from reference TRBV9 and TRBJ2-7): DSGVTQTPKHLITATGQRVTLRCSPRSGDLSVYWYQQSLDQGLQFLIQYYNGEERAKGNILERFSAQQFPDLHSELNLSSLELGDSALYFCASSPSGLRSYEQYFGPGTRLTVT.

The V call is TRBV30, the J call TRBJ1-2; 7 nucleotides match TRBD1. Germline-derived CDR1 and CDR2 are GTSNPN and SVGIG (reference sequence). V was clipped by 4 bases and J by 5 bases; unmatched bases: 10. CDR3 size: 14 residues. The DNA of the CDR3 is TGTGCCTGGACGGACAGGTGGGATATATATGGCTACACCTTC. The encoded protein is CAWTDRWDIYGYTF.

This rearrangement joins TRBV5-1 to TRBJ1-6, with a weak D call TRBD1 (6 bases). From germline, CDR1 is SGHRS and CDR2 YFSETQ. Trimming removed 0 bases from V and 10 bases from J, with 14 bases in between. The CDR3 extends over 15 amino acids. CDR3 bases: TGCGCCAGCAGCTTGGTAGGGACAACCCAATCACCCCTCCACTTT. This sequence encodes CASSLVGTTQSPLHF.

The chain uses TRBV5-4 and TRBJ1-3; D is unresolved. Germline V CDR1 and CDR2: SGHNT, YYREEE (reference sequence). The CDR3 runs 13 residues. V dropped 2 bases and J dropped 0 bases, with 3 bases sitting between them. CDR3 protein: CASSFYSGNTIYF. The CDR3 nucleotides read TGTGCCAGCAGCTTTTACTCTGGAAACACCATATATTTT.

This clone was detected only once. The rearrangement uses TRBV9 and TRBJ1-1; TRBD1 might be the D (5 bases). V lost 6 bases to trimming and J lost 4 bases, with 13 bases between them. The CDR3 consists of 13 residues. CDR1 and CDR2 from the germline V gene are SGDLS and YYNGEE. The CDR3 DNA is TGTGCCAGCAACATACAGGATGCCACTGAAGCTTTCTTT. Translated: CASNIQDATEAFF.

The chain is built from TRBV15 and TRBJ2-3, with a weak D call TRBD1 (6 bases). CDR1 is LNHNV and CDR2 is YYDKDF in the germline V gene (reference sequence). The CDR3 length is 16 residues. V lost 1 base and J lost 2, with 13 bases in between. The CDR3 spells CATSRAGGLPTDTQYF. The DNA of the CDR3 is TGTGCCACCAGCAGAGCTGGGGGCTTACCCACAGATACGCAGTATTTT.

This clone was recorded a few times. The rearrangement joins TRBV3-1 (or the pseudogene TRBV3-2) to TRBJ1-2; D is unresolved. CDR1 is LGHDT and CDR2 is YNNKEL in the germline V gene (reference sequence). There are 15 residues in the CDR3. Trimming removed 0 bases from V and 7 bases from J, with 15 bases in between. CDR3 in DNA: TGTGCCAGCAGCCAAGATTGGACGGGGTCCTCTGGCTACACCTTC. It codes for CASSQDWTGSSGYTF.

The genes are TRBV2 and TRBJ1-2; 9 bases are a match to TRBD1. Per the germline V gene, CDR1 is SNHLY and CDR2 is FYNNEI. V lost 4 bases to trimming and J lost 7 bases; unmatched junction nucleotides: 7. CDR3 length: 14 amino acids. The CDR3 sequence is CASSGDREVGGYTF. CDR3 coding DNA: TGTGCCAGCAGTGGGGACAGGGAGGTTGGTGGCTACACCTTC.

This clone was recorded only once. This chain links TRBV6-5 with TRBJ2-2, with D tentatively TRBD2 (6 bases). CDR1 and CDR2 (germline): MNHEY, SVGAGI. The CDR3 is 11 amino acids. V shed 6 bases and J shed 8 bases, with 7 bases lying between them. The CDR3 DNA follows: TGTGCCAGCAGAGGAGGGGGGGAGCTGTTTTTT. Protein product: CASRGGGELFF.

The rearrangement links TRBV6-4 to TRBJ1-2; D not resolved. The V gene lost 0 bases and the J gene lost 7 bases, with 9 bases spanning the gap. This CDR3 has 13 residues. The germline V gene has CDR1 MRHNA and CDR2 SNTAGT. The CDR3 DNA sequence: TGTGCCAGCAGTGACTCGGAGGGAAGTGGCTACACCTTC. The encoded protein is CASSDSEGSGYTF.

This chain connects TRBV5-1 to TRBJ2-3; the match to TRBD1 covers 10 bases. Germline lookup yields CDR1 SGHRS and CDR2 YFSETQ. This CDR3 is built from 14 residues. The ends lost 3 bases at V and 5 bases at J; junction bases unmatched: 3. The CDR3 region has the DNA TGCGCCAGCAGCTCGGACAGGGGGAAAGATACGCAGTATTTT. It is translated as CASSSDRGKDTQYF. The full variable domain, completed using reference TRBV5-1 and TRBJ2-3, is KAGVTQTPRYLIKTRGQQVTLSCSPISGHRSVSWYQQTPGQGLQFLFEYFSETQRNKGNFPGRFSGRQFSNSRSEMNVSTLELGDSALYLCASSSDRGKDTQYFGPGTRLTVL.

This sequence joins TRBV9 and TRBJ2-3; 11 bases match TRBD2. Germline loops: CDR1 SGDLS, CDR2 YYNGEE. There are 16 residues in the CDR3. Trimming took 0 bases from V and 6 from J; bases not matched to a gene: 6. CDR3: CASSVGLAGLGDTQYF. CDR3 nucleotide sequence: TGTGCCAGCAGCGTAGGACTAGCGGGGTTAGGCGATACGCAGTATTTT.